Presented here are 25 T cell receptor beta chains from one specimen sequenced in a study of Graves' ophthalmopathy and Graves' hyperthyroidism. From RNA, the CDR3 regions of TCR beta chains were amplified and sequenced. RT-PCR was first run with HTBI primers, then multiplex PCR in a second round. TCRdb independently ran MiXCR on the multiplex PCR reads; one entry per CDR3 protein. The sample lists around 400,000 distinct CDR3 sequences, 20% to 25% seen once, with around 3.1% in the top ten. The sequenced sample was peripheral blood. These receptor sequences come from a woman aged 18-29 years with stable Graves' hyperthyroidism.

Many counts were recorded for this clonotype. J is TRBJ2-2 and V is TRBV11-2; TRBD1 matches at 7 bases. V was pared by 4 bases and J by 7 bases, with 15 bases of the junction left unmatched. The CDR3 covers 17 residues. Germline CDR1 reads SGHAT; CDR2 reads FQNNGV. CDR3 protein: CASSSGTVEFGVGELFF. In nucleotides, the CDR3 is TGTGCCAGCAGCTCCGGGACAGTCGAATTCGGAGTCGGGGAGCTGTTTTTT.

This clonotype was recorded at least ten times. This rearrangement joins TRBV9 to TRBJ2-7; 11 nucleotides agree with TRBD1. CDR3 length: 14 amino acids. Germline V lookup: CDR1 SGDLS, CDR2 YYNGEE. V lost 0 bases to trimming and J lost 5 bases; unmatched junction nucleotides: 1. The CDR3 protein is CASSVGTGGDEQYF. The CDR3 region has the DNA TGTGCCAGCAGCGTAGGGACAGGGGGCGACGAGCAGTACTTC.

At least ten counts were recorded for this clonotype. The chain recombines TRBV19 with TRBJ1-3, with TRBD1 as a possible D gene (6 bases). Trimming shortened V by 8 bases and J by 3 bases, and 11 bases separated the two germline ends. The CDR3 runs 13 residues. Germline V gives CDR1 LNHDA, CDR2 SQIVND (reference sequence). CDR3 DNA: TGTGCCAGTGCGGGACACCGTGGAAACACCATATATTTT. This sequence encodes CASAGHRGNTIYF.

This clonotype was found many times. This rearrangement joins TRBV10-3 to TRBJ1-6; 10 bases are a match to TRBD1. The CDR3 covers 13 residues. Germline V gene data show CDR1 as ENHRY and CDR2 as SYGVKD. Trimming at V came to 10 bases and at J to 8 bases, leaving 5 bases not matched to a gene. The CDR3 sequence is CASRQGADSPLHF. CDR3 DNA: TGTGCCAGTAGACAGGGGGCGGATTCACCCCTCCACTTT.

This clonotype was picked up many times. The chain has TRBV12-3 or TRBV12-4 and TRBJ1-6, with TRBD1 identical over 12 bases. The CDR3 spans 15 residues. The V gene end was trimmed by 9 bases and the J gene end by 7 bases; junction bases not matched to a gene: 7. CDR3 in DNA: TGTGCCAGTTCATCCGGGACAGGGGGCAATTCACCCCTCCACTTT. This sequence encodes CASSSGTGGNSPLHF.

This clonotype occurred many times. This chain links TRBV15 with TRBJ2-7; TRBD2 matches at 8 bases. The V gene's germline CDR1 is LNHNV and CDR2 YYDKDF (reference sequence). V lost 7 bases and J lost 2; bases outside the gene matches: 10. The CDR3 totals 15 residues. This chain's CDR3 is CATTKATSGPYEQYF. For the CDR3, the DNA is TGTGCCACCACCAAGGCAACTAGCGGACCCTACGAGCAGTACTTC.

This clonotype appeared a single time. This rearrangement joins TRBV30 to TRBJ2-2, with no clear D. The CDR3 loop spans 14 amino acids. Trimming removed 0 bases at V and 4 bases at J, with 9 bases between. The germline CDR1 and CDR2 sequences are GTSNPN and SVGIG (reference sequence). CDR3 coding DNA: TGTGCCTGGAGTGTAGCTGGGGTCACCGGGGAGCTGTTTTTT. Translated: CAWSVAGVTGELFF.

This clonotype showed up many times. The rearrangement uses TRBV20-1 and TRBJ2-5; D is possibly TRBD2 (6 bases). The CDR3 has 14 residues. CDR1 DFQATT and CDR2 SNEGSKA come from the germline V gene (reference sequence). V lost 4 bases, J lost 10 bases, and 22 bases lay in between. The CDR3 protein is CSAKPGTRKGIQYF. The DNA for the CDR3 is TGCAGTGCTAAACCCGGGACTCGGAAAGGGATCCAGTACTTC.

This clonotype was recorded a few times. The chain couples TRBV29-1 to TRBJ2-7, with D possibly TRBD2 on 6 matching bases. CDR1 and CDR2 (germline): SQVTM, ANQGSEA. CDR3 size: 13 residues. Trimming removed 1 base at V and 4 bases at J, with 11 bases between. The CDR3 spells CSVEVPTRYEQYF. CDR3 nucleotides: TGCAGCGTTGAAGTCCCGACTAGATACGAGCAGTACTTC.

In this sample, this clonotype turned up many times. The genes are TRBV7-8 and TRBJ2-3; tentatively, D is TRBD1 or TRBD2 (6 bases each). CDR3 length: 14 residues. Germline CDR1 reads SGHVS; CDR2 reads FQNEAQ. V shed 7 bases and J shed 8 bases, with 19 bases lying between them. In DNA form, the CDR3 reads TGTGCCAGCACGGGGGCAGGCACCCTTGGTACGCAGTATTTT. The encoded protein is CASTGAGTLGTQYF.

Ten or more counts support this clonotype. This chain connects TRBV4-2 to TRBJ1-6; D not certain. Germline V CDR1 and CDR2: LGHNA, YNFKEQ. The CDR3 contains 18 residues. Trimming stripped 0 bases from V and 2 bases from J, with 14 bases between. CDR3 sequence: CASSQEPSYLAYNSPLHF. CDR3 nucleotide sequence: TGTGCCAGCAGCCAAGAACCCTCATACCTAGCCTATAATTCACCCCTCCACTTT.

This clonotype was counted at least ten times. Here the CDR3 reads CAAGGYTEAFF. DNA for the CDR3: TGTGCCGCTGGGGGTTACACTGAAGCTTTCTTT. V usage is TRBV12-3 or TRBV12-4 and J usage is TRBJ1-1; D is possibly TRBD1 (5 bases). The CDR3 extends over 11 amino acids. V was trimmed by 11 bases and J by 3 bases, leaving 10 bases between them.

This clonotype has ten or more counts. The genes are TRBV20-1 and TRBJ1-6; D ambiguous. Germline lookup yields CDR1 DFQATT and CDR2 SNEGSKA (reference sequence). The CDR3 is made up of 14 amino acids. Trimming cost V 3 bases and J 10 bases, with 16 bases left between them. CDR3: CSARSWDAYSPLHF. The CDR3 DNA reads TGCAGTGCTAGGAGTTGGGATGCCTACTCACCCCTCCACTTT.

CDR3 in amino acids: CASSLYISENTGELFF. The CDR3 DNA reads TGTGCCAGCAGCCTATATATTAGCGAGAACACCGGGGAGCTGTTTTTT. The chain carries TRBV12-3 or TRBV12-4 and TRBJ2-2; maybe TRBD2 (5 bases). The V and J ends lost 6 bases and 1 base respectively, with 15 bases between them. There are 16 residues in the CDR3.

This clonotype was counted many times. This chain links TRBV5-1 with TRBJ1-1, with D uncertain. CDR3 length: 15 residues. V shed 2 bases and J shed 0 bases, with 11 bases lying between them. Per germline, CDR1 SGHRS and CDR2 YFSETQ. CDR3 sequence reads: CASSLLREVNTEAFF. CDR3 DNA: TGCGCCAGCAGCTTACTCCGGGAGGTGAACACTGAAGCTTTCTTT.

This clonotype showed up many times. The chain combines TRBV20-1 with TRBJ1-1; D is possibly TRBD1 (5 bases). Trimming pared 6 bases from V and 4 bases from J, leaving 18 bases between. The CDR3 totals 14 residues. Germline V gene data show CDR1 as DFQATT and CDR2 as SNEGSKA (reference sequence). The CDR3 DNA follows: TGCAGTGCGCCTACAGAGGGGTCGGGCACTGAAGCTTTCTTT. Protein product: CSAPTEGSGTEAFF.

This clonotype appeared many times. In DNA form, the CDR3 reads TGCGCCAGCAGTGCCGCGGCTGAACCCTACAATGAGCAGTTCTTC. Translated: CASSAAAEPYNEQFF. The V and J genes are TRBV10-1 and TRBJ2-1, with D unclear. The CDR3 has 15 amino acids. CDR1 and CDR2 (germline): WNHNN, SYGVQD (reference sequence). With 4 bases removed from V and 2 bases from J, the gap between germline ends came to 12 bases.

Comments on this clonotype: This may stem from a read error, because a much larger clone lies one nucleotide away. The missing conserved phenylalanine or tryptophan at the end of this CDR3 makes a read error likely. This chain links TRBV6-1 with TRBJ1-1, with 8 bases that match TRBD1. Germline CDR1 is MNHNS and CDR2 is SASEGT. The trim removed 9 bases at V and 8 bases at J, leaving 5 bases unmatched. This CDR3 spans 11 amino acids. The CDR3 region has the DNA TGTGCCAGTCTACAGGGGGGGGAAGCTTTCGTT. Its translation: CASLQGGEAFV.

This sequence joins TRBV11-3 and TRBJ2-2, with no clear D. V dropped 6 bases and J dropped 7 bases, with 12 bases sitting between them. This CDR3 has 13 amino acids. Germline values: CDR1 SGHNT, CDR2 YENEEA. The CDR3 here is CASSPGWGGELFF. The DNA for the CDR3 is TGTGCCAGCAGTCCAGGCTGGGGCGGGGAGCTGTTTTTT.

This clonotype occurred many times. The chain carries TRBV20-1 and TRBJ2-7; TRBD2 might be the D (6 bases). The CDR3 spans 16 residues. V lost 1 base to trimming and J lost 2 bases, with 18 bases between them. Germline CDR1 DFQATT, CDR2 SNEGSKA (reference sequence). The DNA for the CDR3 is TGCAGTGCTAGAGCCGATCCGGGACTGAACCCCTACGAGCAGTACTTC. This sequence encodes CSARADPGLNPYEQYF.

As to this clonotype: A much larger clone sits a single nucleotide away, making a read error possible. The J gene is TRBJ1-2, the V gene TRBV28, with 7 bases that match TRBD1. Germline V gene lookup returns CDR1 MDHEN and CDR2 SYDVKM. Trimming at V came to 4 bases and at J to 8 bases, leaving 13 bases not matched to a gene. The CDR3 loop spans 15 amino acids. The chain's CDR3 is CASSSLGIGGTGYTF. The CDR3 DNA reads as TGTGCCAGCAGTTCCCTGGGCATAGGGGGCACGGGCTACACCTTC.

Ten or more counts support this clonotype. The V and J genes are TRBV25-1 and TRBJ2-7, with 11 nucleotides matching TRBD2. CDR1 MGHDK and CDR2 SYGVNS come from the germline V gene. Trimming at V came to 4 bases and at J to 0 bases, leaving 11 bases not matched to a gene. The CDR3 runs to 18 residues. CDR3 amino acids: CASSAEFQLAGVSYEQYF. The CDR3 region has the DNA TGTGCCAGCAGTGCCGAATTCCAACTAGCGGGAGTCTCCTACGAGCAGTACTTC.

As regards this clonotype: This may stem from a read error, because a much larger clone lies one nucleotide away. The chain uses TRBV28 and TRBJ2-7, with a possible D match to TRBD2 (6 bases). The germline CDR1 and CDR2 sequences are MDHEN and SYDVKM. CDR3 length equals 13 residues. The CDR3 reads CASTVGGTYEQCF. CDR3 DNA sequence: TGTGCCAGCACCGTGGGGGGAACCTACGAGCAGTGCTTC.

This clonotype has a handful of counts. A much larger clonotype is one base distant, so this may be a read error. The rearrangement joins TRBV20-1 to TRBJ2-7, with 9 bases fitting TRBD2. Per the germline V gene, CDR1 is DFQATT and CDR2 is SNEGSKA (reference sequence). The length of the CDR3 is 15 residues. The DNA for the CDR3 is TGCAGTGCTAGAGGGAGAGCGGGAGGCTCCCACGAGCAGCACTTC. Its protein is CSARGRAGGSHEQHF.

This clonotype was found many times. The gene calls are TRBV7-2 and TRBJ2-7; D is possibly TRBD1 (6 bases). CDR3 length: 15 amino acids. Germline values: CDR1 SGHTA, CDR2 FQGNSA. V lost 3 bases and J lost 5, with 17 bases in between. CDR3 region: CASSFNPQGPHEQYF. As DNA, the CDR3 is TGTGCCAGCAGCTTCAATCCCCAGGGGCCCCACGAGCAGTACTTC.